This TCR beta chain is drawn from a study of HIV-infected children after antiretroviral therapy interruption (dated by TCRdb to about 2019). Regarding the study in general: Eight children were included: four on planned treatment interruption and four on continuous treatment, all with CD4+ count above 500 and viral load below 50 copies/ml. In the continuous-treatment arm, samples from corresponding weeks 0, 48 and 150 were analyzed. In the interruption arm, samples were obtained at week 0, week 12, end of interruption (week 24 or 48), and about 3 years after study end. TCR repertoires were compared between children on planned treatment interruption and children on continuous antiretroviral treatment, alongside thymic output measurements. Exposure to EBV and CMV had been recorded for most participating children. The interruption group had a median age of about 9.5 years, and the continuous treatment group had a median age of around 8 years. What the work shows at the level of the full study, not this receptor alone: Minor non-naive CD45RA+ populations such as EMRA or stem memory cells might have been included among the sorted CD45RA+ naive cells. The naive CD4+ Gini coefficient rose by the end of treatment interruption, suggesting clonal expansion, and returned to baseline by 3 years. In naive CD4+ repertoires of PTI patients, reduced CDR3 sharing between time points was observed after interruption began, whereas many sequences were found to be shared between end of interruption and 3 years later. The low number of patients is regarded as a limitation, and the data should be interpreted with caution.

Library generation was performed with 3' RACE. TCR libraries were generated from RNA by a 3' RACE protocol incorporating unique molecular identifiers so that PCR amplification bias could be corrected. As many as 12 amplicon libraries were pooled and then sequenced on an Illumina MiSeq using v2 2x250 paired-end chemistry. The study's processing was this. Reads were processed with Decombinator to assign V and J genes and CDR3, with barcode-based error and PCR bias correction. Repertoires were subsampled to equal depth before Gini coefficient calculation using the R ineq package. Three approaches were used to assess CDR3 similarity: GLIPH, Hamming distance and a shared triplet metric. TCRdb cleaned the public reads at Q25 with fastp, built clones with MiXCR and kept in-frame beta chains. Rows with one shared CDR3 protein collapse into an entry with the most common genes and DNA. The V and J calls, along with clone size, are taken from TCRdb and not from the paper's own processing. The sample yields about 83,000 distinct CDR3 sequences; less than 7% were counted once. The top ten clones comprise 0.9% to 1.3% of the sample.

What the treatment or condition label conveys for this sample: PENTA 11 planned treatment interruption arm or continuous ART arm. The participants were children from the United Kingdom between 2 and 15 years old who had been on ART with at least three drugs for 24 weeks or longer. Cryopreserved PBMCs containing at least 5 million viable cells were required, and a handful of candidate patients were excluded because of low viable PBMC yield. Using a FACSAria III cell sorter, naive CD4+ CD45RA+ CD45RO- T cells were FACS-sorted out of thawed PBMCs. The sorted cells were fixed, and RNA was then extracted with the RNeasy FFPE kit and afterward with the RNeasy Micro kit. Germline trimming: 4 bases from V, 1 base from J; junction bases outside gene matches: 8. Via the germline V gene, CDR1 is SGHTS and CDR2 YDEGEE. The CDR3 spans 15 residues, from the cysteine through the phenylalanine. Only the CDR3 region is kept as DNA, spanning 45 bases read in frame from base 1.

Concerning this clonotype: The clone's antigen remains unknown. Nothing much larger sits one base from this clone, and base qualities are not available.

The specimen comprised CD45RA+ CD4+ T cells from PBMCs, pooled from several time points, sampled from a donor given antiretroviral therapy, either interrupted or continuous. The sample's cell subset or site, from its label and the paper: naive CD4+ CD45RA+ CD45RO- T cells. This clonotype originated in a pool of human donors with HIV. Recombination linked TRBV5-8 to TRBJ2-7, and 7 junctional nucleotides match TRBD2. The bases are TGTGCCAGCAGCCGGGAGGCTAGTTGGTCCTACGAGCAGTACTTC. The resulting protein is CASSREASWSYEQYF.